The 26 T cell receptor beta chains given below trace back to one sample, sequenced in a study of early T cells in non-severe SARS-CoV-2 infection (dated by TCRdb to 2020 to 2022). The library was produced with 5' RACE. The run used a NextSeq 500. TCRdb trimmed the raw reads at Q25, called clones with MiXCR and kept productive beta chains. Rows merge per CDR3 protein into single entries with the most common DNA and genes. In this sample the table shows 70,000 to 80,000 distinct CDR3 sequences, over 10% of which occur a single time. 2.7% of the sample comes from the top ten. The sample consisted of whole blood, taken at baseline. The source is an adult who was a healthcare worker with PCR-confirmed SARS-CoV-2 infection or an uninfected control (not recorded which).

This clonotype has a count of ten or more. The chain joins TRBV28 to TRBJ1-2; 9 bases fit TRBD1. V lost 6 bases to trimming and J lost 4 bases; unmatched junction nucleotides: 9. CDR1 and CDR2 from the germline V gene are MDHEN and SYDVKM. CDR3 length: 15 residues. CDR3 in DNA: TGTGCCAGCAGCTCGACTCCGGGACAGGGCTATGGCTACACCTTC. It codes for CASSSTPGQGYGYTF.

At least ten counts were recorded for this clonotype. The chain is built from TRBV7-2 and TRBJ2-7; TRBD1 or TRBD2 may be the D gene (5 bases each). The V and J ends lost 0 bases and 1 base respectively, with 13 bases between them. The germline CDR1 and CDR2 sequences are SGHTA and FQGNSA. The CDR3 consists of 16 residues. The CDR3 region is CASSLAPGRTSYEQYF. The DNA of the CDR3 is TGTGCCAGCAGCTTAGCTCCGGGACGGACTTCCTACGAGCAGTACTTC.

This clonotype was counted between two and nine times. This rearrangement joins TRBV12-3 or TRBV12-4 to TRBJ1-2; D is unclear. The V and J ends lost 5 bases and 4 bases respectively, with 8 bases between them. The CDR3 extends over 12 amino acids. CDR3 sequence (DNA): TGTGCCAGCAGTGACAAATTCTATGGCTACACCTTC. As protein: CASSDKFYGYTF.

The chain combines TRBV7-9 with TRBJ1-4; the D gene is possibly TRBD1 (5 bases). Trimming removed 3 bases from V and 14 bases from J, with 10 bases in between. There are 11 residues in the CDR3. Germline V gene data show CDR1 as SEHNR and CDR2 as FQNEAQ (reference sequence). CDR3 DNA sequence: TGTGCCAGCAGCTTGGGGGTAGACCTGTTTTTT. Its protein product is CASSLGVDLFF.

The chain uses TRBV11-2 and TRBJ1-2; possible D gene TRBD1, 5 bases. The CDR3 is made up of 16 amino acids. Germline values: CDR1 SGHAT, CDR2 FQNNGV. V lost 1 base, J lost 8 bases, and 20 bases lay in between. The CDR3 is CASSLVFRGPKKGYTF. The CDR3 DNA follows: TGTGCCAGCAGCTTAGTATTTCGGGGCCCCAAGAAGGGCTACACCTTC. Using reference TRBV11-2 and TRBJ1-2 for the parts outside the CDR3, the full variable domain is EAGVAQSPRYKIIEKRQSVAFWCNPISGHATLYWYQQILGQGPKLLIQFQNNGVVDDSQLPKDRFSAERLKGVDSTLKIQPAKLEDSAVYLCASSLVFRGPKKGYTFGSGTRLTVV.

This clonotype was seen only a few times. The gene calls are TRBV20-1 and TRBJ2-7; D might be TRBD2 (6 bases). Germline CDR1 DFQATT, CDR2 SNEGSKA (reference sequence). Between the trimmed V and J ends, which lost 1 base and 3 bases, there was a span of 13 bases. The CDR3 consists of 14 residues. The DNA of the CDR3 is TGCAGTGCTAGAGGGCGGCGGGGCCACTACGAGCAGTACTTC. Encoded protein: CSARGRRGHYEQYF.

By proportion, this clonotype is medium-sized (0.01 to 0.1%). The chain couples TRBV29-1 to TRBJ2-5, with D uncertain. Germline V gene lookup returns CDR1 SQVTM and CDR2 ANQGSEA. The CDR3 sequence is 15 residues long. V was pared by 6 bases and J by 3 bases, with 20 bases between. The DNA of the CDR3 is TGCAGCGTCCAAACATACCATAAATCTAAAGAGACCCAGTACTTC. Its protein product is CSVQTYHKSKETQYF.

The genes are TRBV21-1 and TRBJ2-7; the table's D call TRBD1 went unverified against the DNA. TRBV21-1 is flagged as a pseudogene. The CDR3 spans 14 residues. The CDR3 region is CASPWRRGLYEQYF. CDR3 coding DNA: TGTGCCAGCCCCTGGAGGAGGGGGCTGTACGAGCAGTACTTC.

There are a few counts of this clonotype. The chain has TRBV11-2 and TRBJ2-3, with TRBD2 matching over 11 bases. This CDR3 spans 19 amino acids. V lost 6 bases, J lost 0 bases, and 14 bases stayed unmatched. The germline CDR1 and CDR2 sequences are SGHAT and FQNNGV. CDR3 DNA: TGTGCCAGCAGGCCCGCCCCGGGACTAGCGGCTACTAGCACAGATACGCAGTATTTT. It is translated as CASRPAPGLAATSTDTQYF. Full variable domain (rest looked up from reference TRBV11-2 and TRBJ2-3): EAGVAQSPRYKIIEKRQSVAFWCNPISGHATLYWYQQILGQGPKLLIQFQNNGVVDDSQLPKDRFSAERLKGVDSTLKIQPAKLEDSAVYLCASRPAPGLAATSTDTQYFGPGTRLTVL.

This clonotype has more than one count but fewer than ten. The chain links TRBV10-3 to TRBJ2-7; weak D call: TRBD2 (6 bases). CDR1 is ENHRY and CDR2 is SYGVKD in the germline V gene. With 6 bases removed from V and 7 bases from J, the gap between germline ends came to 10 bases. The CDR3 totals 11 residues. CDR3 in amino acids: CAIRSGEEQYF. For the CDR3, the DNA is TGTGCCATCAGGTCGGGGGAAGAGCAGTACTTC.

This clonotype was found many times. The rearrangement links TRBV29-1 to TRBJ2-1, with TRBD1 identical over 9 bases. J gave up 6 bases and V 8 bases, and 11 bases lay outside the gene matches. The length of the CDR3 is 14 residues. Per the germline V gene, CDR1 is SQVTM and CDR2 is ANQGSEA. The chain's CDR3 is CSSCRGTGFNEQFF. The CDR3 region has the DNA TGCAGCTCCTGCCGCGGGACAGGGTTCAATGAGCAGTTCTTC.

In regard to this clonotype: The junction departs from germline at one end; a sequencing error may be responsible. The CDR3: CTSRDHSYEQYF. The CDR3 DNA reads as TGTACCAGCCGGGACCACTCCTACGAGCAGTACTTC. The V and J genes are TRBV28 and TRBJ2-7, with D perhaps given as TRBD1 or TRBD2 (5 bases each). CDR1 and CDR2 (germline): MDHEN, SYDVKM. The CDR3 is 12 residues long.

The rearrangement joins TRBV5-1 to TRBJ2-2; 7 nucleotides match TRBD2. The CDR3 covers 16 residues. V lost 3 bases and J lost 1; bases outside the gene matches: 6. Looked up from germline, CDR1 is SGHRS and CDR2 is YFSETQ. The CDR3: CASSSSSGLNTGELFF. CDR3 coding DNA: TGCGCCAGCAGCTCCTCTAGCGGATTGAACACCGGGGAGCTGTTTTTT.

The DNA for the CDR3 is TGTGCCAGCAGCCCAGTCGGGGAGAGGAGGGATACGCAGTATTTT. Amino acid sequence: CASSPVGERRDTQYF. V gene TRBV9 combines with J gene TRBJ2-3; a possible D gene is TRBD2 (5 bases). CDR1 and CDR2 (germline): SGDLS, YYNGEE. The CDR3 totals 15 residues. V was trimmed by 4 bases and J by 6 bases, leaving 18 bases between them.

This clonotype was recorded once. The chain is built from TRBV7-2 and TRBJ1-1; 10 bases fit TRBD1. Per the germline V gene, CDR1 is SGHTA and CDR2 is FQGNSA. V lost 3 bases to trimming and J lost 5 bases; unmatched junction nucleotides: 3. The length of the CDR3 is 14 residues. CDR3 sequence (DNA): TGTGCCAGCAGCTTCCGGACAGGGGGTACTGAAGCTTTCTTT. The encoded protein is CASSFRTGGTEAFF. The variable domain in full, with the rest retrieved from reference TRBV7-2 and TRBJ1-1, is GAGVSQSPSNKVTEKGKDVELRCDPISGHTALYWYRQSLGQGLEFLIYFQGNSAPDKSGLPSDRFSAERTGGSVSTLTIQRTQQEDSAVYLCASSFRTGGTEAFFGQGTRLTVV.

The J gene is TRBJ2-2, the V gene TRBV18; 7 nucleotides match TRBD2. This CDR3 is 15 amino acids long. V lost 2 bases to trimming and J lost 5 bases; unmatched junction nucleotides: 5. Germline assignment: CDR1 KGHSH and CDR2 LQKENI. This chain's CDR3 is CASSPFREGTGELFF. CDR3 DNA: TGTGCCAGCTCACCATTCAGGGAGGGGACCGGGGAGCTGTTTTTT.

The chain employs TRBV2 and TRBJ1-2; TRBD1 is a possible D gene (6 bases). V was cut by 4 bases and J by 7 bases, with 10 bases left in between. The CDR3 extends over 12 amino acids. Germline assignment: CDR1 SNHLY and CDR2 FYNNEI. The chain's CDR3 is CASSGTDLGYTF. DNA of the CDR3: TGTGCCAGCAGTGGGACAGACCTTGGCTACACCTTC.

This clonotype has more than one count but fewer than ten. The chain couples TRBV29-1 to TRBJ1-6; 7 bases agree with TRBD1. From germline, CDR1 is SQVTM and CDR2 ANQGSEA. The CDR3 covers 10 residues. The V gene end was trimmed by 6 bases and the J gene end by 19 bases; junction bases not matched to a gene: 9. The CDR3 DNA reads as TGCAGCGTCGCCGGGACAGCACGTCACTTT. This translates into CSVAGTARHF.

This clonotype showed up just a few times. The genes are TRBV5-4 and TRBJ1-1; no reliable D call. The CDR3 is 13 amino acids. V was shortened by 2 bases and J by 2 bases, with 7 bases between the two germline ends. The germline CDR1 and CDR2 sequences are SGHNT and YYREEE (reference sequence). In DNA, the CDR3 is TGTGCCAGCAGCTTTCGGACTAACACTGAAGCTTTCTTT. Its protein is CASSFRTNTEAFF.

V and J are TRBV7-9 and TRBJ2-2; D remains ambiguous. This CDR3 comprises 15 residues. V lost 5 bases and J lost 0, with 10 bases in between. Germline values: CDR1 SEHNR, CDR2 FQNEAQ (reference sequence). The DNA of the CDR3 is TGTGCCAGCAGCCCTATCGACGCGAACACCGGGGAGCTGTTTTTT. It encodes CASSPIDANTGELFF.

This clonotype was seen at least ten times. This chain joins TRBV11-2 and TRBJ2-3, with 8 bases identical to TRBD1. The CDR3 runs to 14 residues. The V and J ends lost 3 bases and 4 bases, in that order; junction bases with no gene match: 3. Germline loops: CDR1 SGHAT, CDR2 FQNNGV. The CDR3 bases are TGTGCCAGCAGCTTTCCAGGGGGCGCAGATACGCAGTATTTT. It yields the protein CASSFPGGADTQYF.

The chain carries TRBV4-3 and TRBJ2-2, with D possibly TRBD1 on 6 matching bases. The CDR3 covers 14 residues. From germline, CDR1 is LGHNA and CDR2 YSLEER. V was pared by 0 bases and J by 6 bases, with 8 bases between. The CDR3 loop is CASSQDPGAGELFF. The CDR3 DNA is TGCGCCAGCAGCCAAGACCCAGGGGCCGGGGAGCTGTTTTTT.

This clonotype has a handful of counts. The V gene is TRBV29-1, the J gene TRBJ2-2; no reliable D call. This CDR3 is built from 13 residues. The germline V gene encodes CDR1 SQVTM and CDR2 ANQGSEA. V was cut by 2 bases and J by 1 base, with 5 bases left in between. The CDR3 DNA sequence: TGCAGCGTTGAAAGGGAGAACACCGGGGAGCTGTTTTTT. This translates into CSVERENTGELFF.

The chain uses TRBV4-1 and TRBJ1-5; D unresolved. V was clipped by 4 bases and J by 4 bases, with 14 bases between them. The CDR3 sequence is 15 residues long. Germline lookup yields CDR1 MGHRA and CDR2 YSYEKL. CDR3 sequence (DNA): TGCGCCAGCAGCCCTCTGCTAGTCCCGAATCAGCCCCAGCATTTT. It is translated as CASSPLLVPNQPQHF.

This clonotype was detected ten times or more. The J gene is TRBJ1-1, the V gene TRBV6-5; tentatively, D is TRBD1 (6 bases). This CDR3 comprises 15 residues. Germline V gene lookup returns CDR1 MNHEY and CDR2 SVGAGI. V dropped 0 bases and J dropped 1 base, with 9 bases sitting between them. The CDR3 DNA reads as TGTGCCAGCAGTTACTCGAACAGGGCGAACACTGAAGCTTTCTTT. It is translated as CASSYSNRANTEAFF.

This clonotype was seen a few times. The J gene is TRBJ2-6, the V gene TRBV6-6; the D is unclear. Trimming took off 6 bases at V and 0 bases at J, with 9 bases between the two ends. CDR1 and CDR2 (germline): MNHNY, SVGAGI (reference sequence). There are 15 residues in the CDR3. The CDR3 loop reads CASSLRDSGANVLTF. In DNA, the CDR3 is TGTGCCAGCAGCCTTAGGGACTCTGGGGCCAACGTCCTGACTTTC.